The rows below give T cell receptor beta chains drawn from one sample of a study of identical twins. Using its own MiXCR run on the 5' RACE reads, TCRdb lists one record per CDR3 protein. This table has 1.5 million to 2 million distinct CDR3 sequences, about 31% appearing once. The material sequenced was cord blood. The receptor source for this set is a newborn girl in good health. The CDR3 runs from the conserved cysteine through the conserved F or W. Each record gives: J gene, V gene, clone size, D gene, CDR3 DNA, CDR3 protein. A D gene is named only where the DNA matches it firmly. Rows give clone size only sometimes, using once, few, many, or a class for an expanded clone.

j_call: TRBJ1-4; v_call: TRBV15; clone_size: .; d_call: TRBD1; cdr3_nt: TGTGCCACCAGCAGAGAGGGACAGTATTATGAAAAACTGTTTTTT; cdr3_aa: CATSREGQYYEKLFF
j_call: TRBJ1-5; v_call: TRBV5-6; clone_size: few; d_call: .; cdr3_nt: TGTGCCAGCAGCTTGGCGACAACTAGAGGATTCAATCAGCCCCAGCATTTT; cdr3_aa: CASSLATTRGFNQPQHF
j_call: TRBJ2-1; v_call: TRBV27; clone_size: .; d_call: .; cdr3_nt: TGTGCCAGCAGTTTCGACTCGGGCAATGAGCAGTTCTTC; cdr3_aa: CASSFDSGNEQFF
j_call: TRBJ2-4; v_call: TRBV2; clone_size: .; d_call: .; cdr3_nt: TGTGCCAGCAGTCTTTACACCCTAGCCAAAAACATTCAGTACTTC; cdr3_aa: CASSLYTLAKNIQYF
j_call: TRBJ2-4; v_call: TRBV28; clone_size: many; d_call: .; cdr3_nt: TGTGCCAGCAGGACCGTAGTGGGGAAAAACATTCAGTACTTC; cdr3_aa: CASRTVVGKNIQYF
j_call: TRBJ2-7; v_call: TRBV2; clone_size: .; d_call: .; cdr3_nt: TGTGCCAGCAGTGGGGGTAGCCGCTCCTACGAGCAGTACTTC; cdr3_aa: CASSGGSRSYEQYF
j_call: TRBJ1-4; v_call: TRBV11-2; clone_size: .; d_call: .; cdr3_nt: TGTGCCAGCAGCGACGGCCCCTATGATCTCAATGAAAAACTGTTTTTT; cdr3_aa: CASSDGPYDLNEKLFF
j_call: TRBJ1-1; v_call: TRBV4-1; clone_size: few; d_call: TRBD1; cdr3_nt: TGCGCCAGCAGGCCACCTCTGACAGGGGGCACTGAAGCTTTCTTT; cdr3_aa: CASRPPLTGGTEAFF
j_call: TRBJ1-1; v_call: TRBV30; clone_size: .; d_call: TRBD1; cdr3_nt: TGTGCCTGGGACGGACAGGCGAACACTGAAGCTTTCTTT; cdr3_aa: CAWDGQANTEAFF
j_call: TRBJ1-2; v_call: TRBV5-1; clone_size: .; d_call: .; cdr3_nt: TGCGCCAGCGCCGGGGGGCTCAATGGCTACACCTTC; cdr3_aa: CASAGGLNGYTF
j_call: TRBJ2-5; v_call: TRBV7-9; clone_size: few; d_call: TRBD2; cdr3_nt: TGTGCCAGCAGCTTAGCTCGGGGGGTGGAGACCCAGTACTTC; cdr3_aa: CASSLARGVETQYF